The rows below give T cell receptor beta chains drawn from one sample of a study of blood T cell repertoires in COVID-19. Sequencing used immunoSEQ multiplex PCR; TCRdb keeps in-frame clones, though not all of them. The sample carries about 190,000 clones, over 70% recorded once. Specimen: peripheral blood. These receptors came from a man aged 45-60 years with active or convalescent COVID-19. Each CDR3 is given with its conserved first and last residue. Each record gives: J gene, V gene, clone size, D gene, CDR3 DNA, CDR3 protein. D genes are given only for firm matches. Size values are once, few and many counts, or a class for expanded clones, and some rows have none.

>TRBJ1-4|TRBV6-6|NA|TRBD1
TGTGCCAGCAGACGACTACAACTCACAGGGGGTGATGAAAAACTGTTTTTT
CASRRLQLTGGDEKLFF
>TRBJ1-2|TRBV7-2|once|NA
TGTGCCAGCAGCTTAGGGGCAGCTAACTATGGCTACACCTTC
CASSLGAANYGYTF
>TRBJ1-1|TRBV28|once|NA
TGTGCCAGCAGTCACATATTATTCGGGCGCGGGTCGGGTGAAGCTTTCTTT
CASSHILFGRGSGEAFF
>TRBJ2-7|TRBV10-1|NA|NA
TGCGCCAGCAGTGGGCCGGCGACCGGAGGGCCAGGGCCCTACGAGCAGTACTTC
CASSGPATGGPGPYEQYF
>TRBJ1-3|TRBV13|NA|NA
TGTGCCAGCAGCTGGAACAGGGTCAAACTAGGAAACACCATATATTTT
CASSWNRVKLGNTIYF
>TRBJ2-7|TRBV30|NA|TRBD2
TGTGCCTGGAGTAATAGCGGGGGGGCCAACGAGCAGTACTTC
CAWSNSGGANEQYF
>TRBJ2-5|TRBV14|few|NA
TGTGCCAGCAGCCAAGATCGAGAGGAGACCCAGTACTTC
CASSQDREETQYF
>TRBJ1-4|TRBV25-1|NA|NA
TGTGCCAGCAGTTCTTTTACCGGGACTCCGGTTTTT
CASSSFTGTPVF
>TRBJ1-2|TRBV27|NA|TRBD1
TGTGCCAGCAGGGGACAGGGCTATGGCTACACCTTC
CASRGQGYGYTF
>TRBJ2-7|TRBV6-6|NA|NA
TGTGCCAGCAGTTACTCGAAGCCAGGGTCCTACGAGCAGTACTTC
CASSYSKPGSYEQYF
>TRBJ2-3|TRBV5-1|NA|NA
TGCGCCAGCAGCCCCGGGGTAGGCGACGCAGATACGCAGTATTTT
CASSPGVGDADTQYF
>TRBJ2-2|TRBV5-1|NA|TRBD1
TGCGCCAGCAGCGAACAACCAGGACAGGGGAACACCGGGGAGCTGTTTTTT
CASSEQPGQGNTGELFF
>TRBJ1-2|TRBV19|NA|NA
TGTGCCAGTAGATCCCCCCCGGGGGGCGACTATGGCTACACCTTC
CASRSPPGGDYGYTF
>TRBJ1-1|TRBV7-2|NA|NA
TGTGCCAGCAGCTTAGCAGCCGGGAACACTGAAGCTTTCTTT
CASSLAAGNTEAFF
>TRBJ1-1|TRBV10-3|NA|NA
TGTGCCACCGCCGAACCGGCGGGTGACAAGACAGGAGCTTTCTTT
CATAEPAGDKTGAFF
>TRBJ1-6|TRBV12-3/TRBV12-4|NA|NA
TGTGCCAGCAGTTTGACAGAAACTTCACCCCTCCACTTT
CASSLTETSPLHF
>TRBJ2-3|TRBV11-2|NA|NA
TGTGCCAGCAGCTTAGAGGGCGGGACTTGGGATACGCAGTATTTT
CASSLEGGTWDTQYF
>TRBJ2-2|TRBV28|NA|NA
TGTGCCAGCAGTTTTCCACTAGCGAACACCGGGGAGCTGTTTTTT
CASSFPLANTGELFF
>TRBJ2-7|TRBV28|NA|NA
TGTGCCAGCAGGCGGACAGCCTCCTACGAGCAGTACTTC
CASRRTASYEQYF
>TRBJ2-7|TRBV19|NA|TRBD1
TGTGCCAGTAGTCTTGCGGGACAGGGCCCCCACGAGCAGTACTTC
CASSLAGQGPHEQYF
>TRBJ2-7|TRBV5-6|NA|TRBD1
TGTGCCAGCAGCTTGGGCAGGGGGCCCTACGAGCAGTACTTC
CASSLGRGPYEQYF
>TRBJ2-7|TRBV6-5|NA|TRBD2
TGTGCCAGCAGTTACTCGGCTAGCGGAGAGTACGAGCAGTACTTC
CASSYSASGEYEQYF
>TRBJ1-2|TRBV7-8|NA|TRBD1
TGTGCCAGCAGCTTAATCCCAGGGGGCCCGGGCTACACCTTC
CASSLIPGGPGYTF
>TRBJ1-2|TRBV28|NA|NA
TGTGCCACAGCTTTGGGGGGAAACTATGGCTACACCTTC
CATALGGNYGYTF
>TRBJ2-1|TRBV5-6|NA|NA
TGTGCCAGCAGCTTCAATGCGGACAGAAATTCCTACAATGAGCAGTTCTTC
CASSFNADRNSYNEQFF
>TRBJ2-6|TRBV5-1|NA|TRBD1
TGCGCCAGCAGCGAGGTACAGGGGGGCGTCCTGACTTTC
CASSEVQGGVLTF
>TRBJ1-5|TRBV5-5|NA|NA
TGTGCCAGCAACGGGGGGAGGGACCAGCCCCAGCATTTT
CASNGGRDQPQHF
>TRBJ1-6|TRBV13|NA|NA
TGTGCCAGCAGCGTCAGGGGAACGAATTCACCCCTCCACTTT
CASSVRGTNSPLHF
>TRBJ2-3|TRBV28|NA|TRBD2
TGTGCCAGCAGTTCACTAGCGGGGTCTAGCACAGATACGCAGTATTTT
CASSSLAGSSTDTQYF
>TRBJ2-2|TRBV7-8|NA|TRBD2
TGTGCCAGCAGCTTATCTACCAGCGGGGGGATAATTGCCGGGGAGCTGTTTTTT
CASSLSTSGGIIAGELFF
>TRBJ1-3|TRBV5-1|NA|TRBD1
TGCGCCAGCAGCTTCAACAGGGGGCCGGGAAACACCATATATTTT
CASSFNRGPGNTIYF
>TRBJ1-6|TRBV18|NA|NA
TGTGCCAGCTCACCAGTTCAGCGGGGAGGTTCACCCCTCCACTTT
CASSPVQRGGSPLHF
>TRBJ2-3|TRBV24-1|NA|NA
TGTGCCACCAGTGACCCCTCCGTGGGCCCAGATACGCAGTATTTT
CATSDPSVGPDTQYF
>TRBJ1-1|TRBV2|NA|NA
TGTGCCAGCAGTGAAGTGAGGATGGATGGCACTGAAGCTTTCTTT
CASSEVRMDGTEAFF
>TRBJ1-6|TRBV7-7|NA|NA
TGTGCTAGCAGCTTAGCGAAGAGATTCTATAATTCACCCCTCCACTTT
CASSLAKRFYNSPLHF
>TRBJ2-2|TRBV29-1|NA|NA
TGCAGCGCACAGACGAGCACCGGGGAGCTGTTTTTT
CSAQTSTGELFF
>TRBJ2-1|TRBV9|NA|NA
TGTGCCAGCGCCGTCGGGGTAGCTACCTACAATGAGCAGTTCTTC
CASAVGVATYNEQFF
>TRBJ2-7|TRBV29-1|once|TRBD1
TGCAGCGTTGAAGAGGACAGGGCCCGGGGGAGTGAGCAGTACTTC
CSVEEDRARGSEQYF